The 6 T cell receptor beta chains presented below share a single source sample, sequenced in a study of blood T cell repertoires in COVID-19. The method was immunoSEQ multiplex PCR; TCRdb's version includes in-frame clones alone and lacks a portion of them. The data contain 200,000 to 250,000 clones, 65% to 85% of them singletons. Specimen: peripheral blood. These receptors were taken from a human donor in a cohort sampled during active COVID-19.

The chain has TRBV19 and TRBJ1-2; no clear D. Trimming took 7 bases from V and 4 from J, leaving 10 bases between them. The CDR3 is 12 residues long. Germline loops: CDR1 LNHDA, CDR2 SQIVND (reference sequence). CDR3 loop: CASTPRSYGYTF. The CDR3, as DNA: TGTGCCAGTACCCCCCGGAGCTATGGCTACACCTTC. The whole variable domain, filled in from reference TRBV19 and TRBJ1-2, reads DGGITQSPKYLFRKEGQNVTLSCEQNLNHDAMYWYRQDPGQGLRLIYYSQIVNDFQKGDIAEGYSVSREKKESFPLTVTSAQKNPTAFYLCASTPRSYGYTFGSGTRLTVV.

The table lists this clone with a few counts. The rearrangement uses TRBV28 and TRBJ1-5, with D uncertain. V lost 2 bases and J 7 bases, leaving 9 bases between the germline ends. The CDR3 runs 13 residues. CDR1 is MDHEN and CDR2 is SYDVKM in the germline V gene. Here the CDR3 reads CASSLRWEQPQHF. The CDR3 nucleotides are TGTGCCAGCAGTTTACGGTGGGAGCAGCCCCAGCATTTT.

This chain uses TRBV27 with TRBJ1-6; 8 positions match TRBD1. J lost 7 bases, V lost 6 bases, and 11 bases had no gene match. CDR1 MNHEY and CDR2 SMNVEV come from the germline V gene (reference sequence). The CDR3 is 16 residues long. CDR3: CASSFDRGRTNSPLHF. The CDR3 DNA follows: TGTGCCAGCAGCTTTGACAGGGGAAGGACCAATTCACCCCTCCACTTT.

This sequence joins TRBV7-3 and TRBJ1-2; TRBD1 agrees at 11 bases. The CDR3 extends over 15 amino acids. V shed 6 bases, J shed 4 bases, and the junction held 7 bases outside the gene matches. Looked up from germline, CDR1 is SGHTA and CDR2 is FQGTGA. CDR3 residues: CASRSRDRGFYGYTF. The CDR3 DNA sequence: TGTGCCAGCAGGTCCCGGGACAGGGGGTTCTATGGCTACACCTTC.

This chain joins TRBV27 and TRBJ2-1, with D possibly matching TRBD2 (6 bases). The V end was cut by 1 base, the J end by 8 bases, with 9 bases between. Germline lookup yields CDR1 MNHEY and CDR2 SMNVEV (reference sequence). The CDR3 extends over 13 amino acids. CDR3 DNA sequence: TGTGCCAGCAGTTTATTTTGGGGGGATGAGCAGTTCTTC. It translates to CASSLFWGDEQFF.

This chain links TRBV19 with TRBJ1-2, with a tentative D call TRBD1 (6 bases). The V end lost 7 bases, the J end lost 1 base, and 19 bases lay between the germline ends. In germline, CDR1 is LNHDA, CDR2 SQIVND (reference sequence). The CDR3 spans 16 residues. The CDR3 here is CASTSGDITLNYGYTF. The CDR3 DNA sequence: TGTGCCAGTACTAGCGGGGACATAACCCTTAACTATGGCTACACCTTC.